These T cell receptor beta chains were read from a single sample in a study of control samples from healthy donors and cancer patients. This table comes from immunoSEQ multiplex PCR, and its TCRdb copy is limited to in-frame clones, with some not included. The data contain approximately 140,000 clones, 94% of them singletons. Material: blood. The receptors originated from a man between 40 and 49 years old in good health. CDR3s include the opening cysteine and the closing phenylalanine or tryptophan. D genes are given only for firm matches. Size tells how often a clone was seen (once, few, many) or the class of an expanded clone, and some rows leave it out.

cdr3_nt cdr3_aa j_call cdr3_length clone_size d_call v_call
TGTGCCAGCAGTTTATATAGCGGGCAGGGACAGTACGAGCAGTACTTC CASSLYSGQGQYEQYF TRBJ2-7 16 . . TRBV27
TGCGCCAGCAGCTTAGCGGGGGGCGAAAATGAGCAGTTCTTC CASSLAGGENEQFF TRBJ2-1 14 . TRBD2 TRBV5-1
TGTGCCAGCACCCCGGCAGGTTACACTGAAGCTTTCTTT CASTPAGYTEAFF TRBJ1-1 13 . . TRBV6-6
TGTGCCAGCAGCCAAGATCGGGCAGGGCTGTATCAGCCCCAGCATTTT CASSQDRAGLYQPQHF TRBJ1-5 16 few . TRBV4-2
TGTGCCAGCAGCGTAGGTCCCGGACTTGAAGCTTTCTTT CASSVGPGLEAFF TRBJ1-1 13 . . TRBV9
TGTGCCAGCAGCCCCCCCCGAGGGAGGACTCCGCGGACCGGGGAGCTGTTTTTT CASSPPRGRTPRTGELFF TRBJ2-2 18 . . TRBV3-1/TRBV3-2
TGTGCCAGCAGCTTTGCCCGGACAGGGACCAACTATGGCTACACCTTC CASSFARTGTNYGYTF TRBJ1-2 16 . TRBD1 TRBV7-8
TGTGCCACCAGCAGCTTGGTTGGGGGCGGCTACGAGCAGTACTTC CATSSLVGGGYEQYF TRBJ2-7 15 . . TRBV15
TGTGCCAGCAGTTACCTGTCAGGGTCGAACTATAATTCACCCCTCCACTTT CASSYLSGSNYNSPLHF TRBJ1-6 17 . . TRBV6-2/TRBV6-3
TGTGCCACCAGCAGAGATTGGGAGGATACGCAGTATTTT CATSRDWEDTQYF TRBJ2-3 13 . . TRBV15
TGTGCCAGCAGCTTAGTGACTAGCGGGAGCAATGAGCAGTTCTTC CASSLVTSGSNEQFF TRBJ2-1 15 . TRBD2 TRBV7-6
TGTGCCAGCAGTGAAGGGTGGGGCACCGGGGAGCTGTTTTTT CASSEGWGTGELFF TRBJ2-2 14 once . TRBV6-1
TGTGCCAGCAGTATGCCAGGGTTGAGCAATCAGCCCCAGCATTTT CASSMPGLSNQPQHF TRBJ1-5 15 . . TRBV6-2/TRBV6-3
TGTGCCACCAGCAGAGATTGGGGTGGCAGGGCCACTGAAGCTTTCTTT CATSRDWGGRATEAFF TRBJ1-1 16 . . TRBV15
TGTGCCATCAGTGTACTAGCGGGGGAGTACAATGAGCAGTTCTTC CAISVLAGEYNEQFF TRBJ2-1 15 . TRBD2 TRBV10-3
TGTGCCAGCAGCCGGGACAGGGGTATTATTATCCATGGCTACACCTTC CASSRDRGIIIHGYTF TRBJ1-2 16 . TRBD1 TRBV28
TGCGCCAGCAGCCAAGGGAACGGAGCGGATAACGCAGATACGCAGTATTTT CASSQGNGADNADTQYF TRBJ2-3 17 . . TRBV4-3
TGTGCCACCAGTGATGGACTAGCGGGAGGCAATGAGCAGTTCTTC CATSDGLAGGNEQFF TRBJ2-1 15 . TRBD2 TRBV24-1
TGTGCCAGTAGGGACAGGAACTATGGCTACACCTTC CASRDRNYGYTF TRBJ1-2 12 . TRBD1 TRBV6-6
TGTGCCAGTAGTAGGGCTCCTAGCGGGAGTAGTTACGAGCAGTACTTC CASSRAPSGSSYEQYF TRBJ2-7 16 . TRBD2 TRBV19
TGCGCCAGCAGCTTGGAGGACAGCCGTGGCTACACCTTC CASSLEDSRGYTF TRBJ1-2 13 . . TRBV5-1
TGTGCCAGCAGCCCAAAGGGGCCCCTAAACACCGGGGAGCTGTTTTTT CASSPKGPLNTGELFF TRBJ2-2 16 . . TRBV5-4
TGTGCCATCAGTGAGTCGGCAACCCCCGGCGCGTCGTATTCCTACGAGCAGTACTTC CAISESATPGASYSYEQYF TRBJ2-7 19 . . TRBV10-3
TGCAGCTTGGGACTAGCGGGAGCGAGCTCCTACAATGAGCAGTTCTTC CSLGLAGASSYNEQFF TRBJ2-1 16 . TRBD2 TRBV29-1
TGTGCCAGCAGCCTCACGGACCAGCCAAACTCTGGAAACACCATATATTTT CASSLTDQPNSGNTIYF TRBJ1-3 17 . . TRBV9
TGTGCCAGTACTCCGGGGGGAATCTACGAGCAGTACTTC CASTPGGIYEQYF TRBJ2-7 13 few TRBD2 TRBV28
TGTGCCAGCAGTGAACTCGGATTCCATGGCTACACCTTC CASSELGFHGYTF TRBJ1-2 13 . . TRBV25-1
TGCAGCGTTGCGCCCCGGACTAGCGGGACCAATGAGCAGTTCTTC CSVAPRTSGTNEQFF TRBJ2-1 15 . TRBD2 TRBV29-1
TGCGCCAGCAGCTTGGCGCTAGCGGGAGGCCGACCCTCCTACGAGCAGTACTTC CASSLALAGGRPSYEQYF TRBJ2-7 18 . TRBD2 TRBV5-1
TGTGCCAGCAGCTCATTGACGTTTGGCTCTGGAAACACCATATATTTT CASSSLTFGSGNTIYF TRBJ1-3 16 . . TRBV7-9
TGCGCCAGCAGCTTGAGCCAGGGTTATGGAAACACCATATATTTT CASSLSQGYGNTIYF TRBJ1-3 15 . . TRBV5-1